This entry features one TCR beta chain sequence. The antigen is unknown. Germline V gene sequence: CDR1 LGHNA, CDR2 YSLEER. This CDR3 is built from 17 residues. J gave up 7 bases and V 1 base, and 10 bases lay outside the gene matches. Sequencing targeted expressed TCRB transcripts, as all isolated RNA had been reverse transcribed. TCRdb's table, derived via immunoSEQ multiplex PCR, lists solely in-frame clones and lacks some. Here the sample spans about 15,000 clones, less than 80% being singletons. This entry belongs to a study of beta chain features in type 1 diabetes. Study conclusions and caveats: Fewer insertions but more deletions were seen at VDJ junctions in type 1 diabetes patients. Shorter TCRB CDR3s, moderately but significantly so, marked every one of the four CD4+ subsets in Type 1 diabetes patients.

The TCR comes from a woman between 18 and 30 years old with type 1 diabetes. The sample comprised stem cell memory CD4+ T cells from blood. The chain is built from TRBV4-3 and TRBJ1-4; 9 bases match TRBD1. The CDR3 protein is CASSQGGPGQGIEKLFF. The CDR3 nucleotides read TGCGCCAGCAGCCAAGGGGGACCGGGACAGGGAATTGAAAAACTGTTTTTT.